This is a list of T cell receptor beta chains from one sample in a study of blood T cell repertoires in COVID-19. TCRdb keeps only in-frame clones here, not all; method: immunoSEQ multiplex PCR. This sample has 200,000 or so clones, with about nine tenths found just once. The sample was peripheral blood. These receptors were obtained from a man in his sixties who had recovered from COVID-19. Both conserved end residues are part of each CDR3. Each record gives: D gene, J gene, clone size, V gene, CDR3 protein, CDR3 DNA. D genes are given only for firm matches. Only part of the rows carry a size: once, few, many, or a class if the clone is expanded.

>-|TRBJ1-2|-|TRBV7-9
CASSRNSGGYTF
TGTGCCAGCAGCCGAAATAGCGGCGGCTACACCTTC
>TRBD1|TRBJ1-1|-|TRBV27
CASSLRFGTGFIF
TGTGCCAGCAGTTTACGTTTCGGGACAGGGTTCATCTTT
>-|TRBJ1-2|-|TRBV4-1
CASSQLTERHGYTF
TGCGCCAGCAGCCAGCTGACAGAACGGCATGGCTACACCTTC
>-|TRBJ1-2|-|TRBV19
CASLRGGVSYGYTF
TGTGCCAGCCTCAGAGGGGGAGTCAGCTATGGCTACACCTTC
>TRBD1|TRBJ1-5|-|TRBV10-3
CAIRQGTGQPQHF
TGTGCCATCAGACAGGGGACGGGTCAGCCCCAGCATTTT
>TRBD2|TRBJ2-7|-|TRBV6-2/TRBV6-3
CASSPLAGVRYEQYF
TGTGCCAGCAGCCCTCTAGCGGGAGTGCGCTACGAGCAGTACTTC
>TRBD1|TRBJ1-1|-|TRBV27
CASSPITGVNTEAFF
TGTGCCAGCAGTCCGATTACAGGGGTGAACACTGAAGCTTTCTTT
>-|TRBJ2-1|-|TRBV5-6
CASRHDISNEQFF
TGTGCCAGCAGGCACGACATATCCAATGAGCAGTTCTTC
>-|TRBJ2-3|-|TRBV5-1
CASSLAGSTDTQYF
TGCGCCAGCAGCTTGGCCGGGAGCACAGATACGCAGTATTTT
>-|TRBJ1-3|-|TRBV28
CASSLRGGRVSGNTIYF
TGTGCCAGCAGTTTAAGGGGAGGCCGCGTCTCTGGAAACACCATATATTTT
>TRBD2|TRBJ2-1|-|TRBV7-9
CASSLRSSGHNEQFF
TGTGCCAGCAGCTTACGGTCTAGCGGCCACAATGAGCAGTTCTTC
>TRBD1|TRBJ2-1|-|TRBV7-9
CASSLGRQGRHEQFF
TGTGCCAGCAGCTTAGGGAGACAGGGCCGGCATGAGCAGTTCTTC
>-|TRBJ2-6|-|TRBV18
CASSPTGYGSGANVLTF
TGTGCCAGCTCACCTACAGGGTATGGGTCTGGGGCCAACGTCCTGACTTTC
>TRBD1|TRBJ2-5|-|TRBV7-3
CASSRGRGLQETQYF
TGTGCCAGCTCCCGGGGCAGGGGGCTTCAAGAGACCCAGTACTTC
>TRBD1|TRBJ1-2|-|TRBV19
CASSNPDRAYGYTF
TGTGCCAGTAGTAACCCGGACAGGGCATATGGCTACACCTTC
>TRBD2|TRBJ2-1|-|TRBV18
CASSLLAGGGNEQFF
TGTGCCAGCTCGCTACTAGCGGGAGGTGGCAATGAGCAGTTCTTC
>-|TRBJ2-3|-|TRBV9
CASSVAPLASGSDTQYF
TGTGCCAGCAGCGTAGCTCCTCTAGCGAGTGGATCAGATACGCAGTATTTT
>-|TRBJ2-3|-|TRBV6-5
CASRVTGWRTDTQYF
TGTGCCAGCAGGGTAACAGGGTGGAGGACAGATACGCAGTATTTT
>TRBD1|TRBJ2-3|-|TRBV30
CAWSVPGQGGTQYF
TGTGCCTGGAGTGTACCGGGACAGGGCGGTACGCAGTATTTT
>-|TRBJ1-5|-|TRBV7-2
CASSFTRGNQPQHF
TGTGCCAGCAGCTTTACCAGGGGCAATCAGCCCCAGCATTTT
>TRBD1|TRBJ1-6|once|TRBV6-5
CASSYSGAGGVSPLHF
TGTGCCAGCAGTTACTCCGGGGCAGGGGGTGTTTCACCCCTCCACTTT
>-|TRBJ1-5|-|TRBV19
CASSTGMRQPQHF
TGTGCCAGTAGTACAGGGATGCGTCAGCCCCAGCATTTT
>-|TRBJ1-2|-|TRBV4-1
CASSLQGPYGYTF
TGCGCCAGCAGTCTTCAGGGGCCTTATGGCTACACCTTC
>TRBD2|TRBJ2-5|-|TRBV24-1
CATSDPSGGVETQYF
TGTGCCACCAGTGACCCTAGCGGGGGGGTGGAGACCCAGTACTTC
>-|TRBJ2-1|-|TRBV6-5
CASSFRTSHEQFF
TGTGCCAGCAGTTTTAGGACATCTCATGAGCAGTTCTTC
>-|TRBJ2-3|-|TRBV18
CASSARLTGTDTQYF
TGTGCCAGCTCCGCTCGGCTGACAGGCACAGATACGCAGTATTTT
>-|TRBJ2-7|-|TRBV2
CASSEFETGYF
TGTGCCAGCAGTGAATTTGAGACAGGGTACTTC
>-|TRBJ2-1|-|TRBV4-3
CASSQRGSEQFF
TGCGCCAGCAGCCAGAGGGGGAGTGAGCAGTTCTTC
>-|TRBJ1-5|-|TRBV15
CATSREGSVRDQPQHF
TGTGCCACCAGCAGAGAGGGCTCGGTGAGAGATCAGCCCCAGCATTTT
>TRBD1|TRBJ2-3|-|TRBV10-3
CAIKRDRGFGTDTQYF
TGTGCCATCAAACGGGACAGGGGATTTGGCACAGATACGCAGTATTTT
>TRBD1|TRBJ1-6|-|TRBV27
CASRQTTGAVHSPLHF
TGTGCCAGCAGACAGACGACAGGGGCTGTTCATTCACCCCTCCACTTT
>TRBD1|TRBJ2-5|-|TRBV30
CAWSADRGQETQYF
TGTGCCTGGAGTGCGGACAGGGGTCAAGAGACCCAGTACTTC
>TRBD1|TRBJ2-1|-|TRBV7-3
CASSLGQGGEQFF
TGTGCCAGCAGCCTGGGACAGGGGGGTGAGCAGTTCTTC
>-|TRBJ2-7|-|TRBV9
CASSVAMGGPYEQYF
TGTGCCAGCAGCGTAGCGATGGGGGGACCCTACGAGCAGTACTTC
>-|TRBJ1-4|few|TRBV6-1
CASSDRGEGTNEKLFF
TGTGCCAGCAGTGATCGGGGGGAAGGGACTAATGAAAAACTGTTTTTT
>TRBD1|TRBJ2-2|-|TRBV5-1
CASSSPTGTGELFF
TGCGCCAGCAGCTCGCCGACAGGGACCGGGGAGCTGTTTTTT
>-|TRBJ2-1|-|TRBV27
CASNRKGPPTYNEQFF
TGTGCCAGCAACAGAAAAGGTCCCCCTACCTACAATGAGCAGTTCTTC
>-|TRBJ1-1|-|TRBV11-2
CASSSGEGTHEAFF
TGTGCCAGCAGCTCTGGGGAGGGGACCCATGAAGCTTTCTTT
>-|TRBJ1-6|few|TRBV7-2
CASSLEGNNSPLHF
TGTGCCAGCAGCTTAGAGGGGAATAATTCACCCCTCCACTTT
>TRBD2|TRBJ2-3|-|TRBV30
CAWSLGPSGTDTQYF
TGTGCCTGGAGTCTCGGTCCTAGCGGGACAGATACGCAGTATTTT